This record concerns one TCR beta chain sequence. The antigen is not known. These data belong to a study of T-cell memory formation after mild COVID-19. Study-wide results and limits: CD4+ bias marked clones expanding day 15 to 37, unlike balanced contracting clones. Clonal second-wave expansions that peaked on day 37 had unconfirmed SARS-CoV-2 specificity.

TCRdb independently ran MiXCR on the 5' RACE reads; one entry per CDR3 protein. The sample holds hundreds of thousands of distinct CDR3 sequences; around 20% are singletons and the top ten take around 13%. The CDR3 loop spans 14 amino acids. In germline, CDR1 is DFQATT, CDR2 SNEGSKA (reference sequence). Trimming shortened V by 5 bases and J by 8 bases, and 19 bases separated the two germline ends. Sequenced sample: PBMCs or a T cell subset sorted from them (not recorded which). This clonotype was obtained from an adult woman who had mild COVID-19 (a few samples of this study predate the infection). Cell type and time point are not known. The chain carries TRBV20-1 and TRBJ2-1; D is possibly TRBD2 (7 bases). CDR3 bases: TGCAGTGCTGTCCTAGCGGTAGGGGGGGATGAGCAGTTCTTC. Its translation is CSAVLAVGGDEQFF.